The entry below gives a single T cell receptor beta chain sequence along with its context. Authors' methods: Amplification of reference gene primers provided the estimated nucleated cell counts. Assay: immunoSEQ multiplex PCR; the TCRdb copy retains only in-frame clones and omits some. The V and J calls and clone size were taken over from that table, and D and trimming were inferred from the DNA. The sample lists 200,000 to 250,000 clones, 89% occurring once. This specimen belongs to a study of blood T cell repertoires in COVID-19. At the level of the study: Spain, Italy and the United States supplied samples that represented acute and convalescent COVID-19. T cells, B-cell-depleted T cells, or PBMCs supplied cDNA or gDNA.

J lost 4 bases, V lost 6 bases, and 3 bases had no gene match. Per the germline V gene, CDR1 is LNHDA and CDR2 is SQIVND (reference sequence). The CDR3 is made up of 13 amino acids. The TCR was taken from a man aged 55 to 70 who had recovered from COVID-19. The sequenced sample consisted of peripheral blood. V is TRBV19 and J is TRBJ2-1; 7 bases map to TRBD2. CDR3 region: CASSQRGYNEQFF. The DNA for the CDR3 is TGTGCCAGTAGCCAGCGGGGATACAATGAGCAGTTCTTC.